Included here is one TCR beta chain sequence, with context. What it binds is not known. This entry comes from a study of CD8+CD57+ T cells in acquired aplastic anemia. Overall study: On average, sorted CD4+ and CD8+ cells gave 3 to 3.5 ug of DNA. Study findings and constraints: No significant patient-versus-control difference appeared in CD8+ Simpson's diversity. Patients and controls shared 25 to 30 CD8+ CDR3 sequences.

Deletions cut 5 bases from V and 2 bases from J, with 9 bases between. Looked up from germline, CDR1 is MNHNS and CDR2 is SASEGT. The CDR3 is made up of 13 amino acids. Genomic DNA, the template, was used for profiling of the TCR beta VDJ and CDR3. One entry per CDR3 protein results from TCRdb running MiXCR on the reads. The sample lists about 190,000 distinct CDR3 sequences; about three fifths were seen once. The chain combines TRBV6-1 with TRBJ1-2; D call uncertain. The sequence was collected from a human donor with severe aplastic anemia or a healthy control (not recorded which). Sequencing input: sorted CD4+, CD8+, or CD8+CD57+ T cells (not recorded which) from PBMCs. CDR3 region: CASSYEENYGYTF. DNA for the CDR3: TGTGCCAGCAGTTATGAGGAGAACTATGGCTACACCTTC.